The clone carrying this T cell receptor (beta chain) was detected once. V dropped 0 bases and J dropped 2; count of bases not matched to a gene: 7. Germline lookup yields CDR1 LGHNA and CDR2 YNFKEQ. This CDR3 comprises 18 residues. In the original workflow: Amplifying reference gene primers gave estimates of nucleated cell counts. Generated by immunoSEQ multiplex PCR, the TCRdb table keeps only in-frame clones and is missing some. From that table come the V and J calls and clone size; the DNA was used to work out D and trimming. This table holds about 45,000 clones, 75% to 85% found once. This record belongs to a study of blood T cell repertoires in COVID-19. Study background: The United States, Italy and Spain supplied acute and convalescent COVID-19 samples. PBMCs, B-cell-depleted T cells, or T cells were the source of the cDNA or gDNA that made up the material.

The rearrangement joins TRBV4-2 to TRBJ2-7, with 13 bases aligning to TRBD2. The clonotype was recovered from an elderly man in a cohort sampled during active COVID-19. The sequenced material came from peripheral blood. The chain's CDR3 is CASSQDRTSGGLAYEQYF. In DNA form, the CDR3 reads TGTGCCAGCAGCCAAGATAGGACTAGCGGGGGCCTAGCCTACGAGCAGTACTTC.